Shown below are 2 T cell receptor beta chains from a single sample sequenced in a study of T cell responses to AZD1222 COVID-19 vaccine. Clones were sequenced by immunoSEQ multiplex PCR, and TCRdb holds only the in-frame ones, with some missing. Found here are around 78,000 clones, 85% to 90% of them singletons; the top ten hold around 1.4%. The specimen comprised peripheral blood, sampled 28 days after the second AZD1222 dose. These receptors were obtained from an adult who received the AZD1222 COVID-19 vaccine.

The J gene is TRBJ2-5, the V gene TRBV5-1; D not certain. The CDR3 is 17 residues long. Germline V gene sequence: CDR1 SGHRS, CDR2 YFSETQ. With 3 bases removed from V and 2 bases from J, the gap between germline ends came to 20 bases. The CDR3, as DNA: TGCGCCAGCAGCTCCGGCTCAGGCCTACAGTTACAAGAGACCCAGTACTTC. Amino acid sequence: CASSSGSGLQLQETQYF. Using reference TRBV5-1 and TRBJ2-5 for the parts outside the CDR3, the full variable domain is KAGVTQTPRYLIKTRGQQVTLSCSPISGHRSVSWYQQTPGQGLQFLFEYFSETQRNKGNFPGRFSGRQFSNSRSEMNVSTLELGDSALYLCASSSGSGLQLQETQYFGPGTRLLVL.

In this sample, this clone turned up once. CDR3 nucleotides: TGTGCCAGCAGCTTGCAGGGGTCTTATTACGAGCAGTACTTC. Protein product: CASSLQGSYYEQYF. This chain joins TRBV5-4 and TRBJ2-7, with TRBD1 as a possible D gene (6 bases). V lost 1 base and J lost 4, with 12 bases in between. The CDR3 consists of 14 residues. CDR1 and CDR2 from the germline V gene are SGHNT and YYREEE (reference sequence).